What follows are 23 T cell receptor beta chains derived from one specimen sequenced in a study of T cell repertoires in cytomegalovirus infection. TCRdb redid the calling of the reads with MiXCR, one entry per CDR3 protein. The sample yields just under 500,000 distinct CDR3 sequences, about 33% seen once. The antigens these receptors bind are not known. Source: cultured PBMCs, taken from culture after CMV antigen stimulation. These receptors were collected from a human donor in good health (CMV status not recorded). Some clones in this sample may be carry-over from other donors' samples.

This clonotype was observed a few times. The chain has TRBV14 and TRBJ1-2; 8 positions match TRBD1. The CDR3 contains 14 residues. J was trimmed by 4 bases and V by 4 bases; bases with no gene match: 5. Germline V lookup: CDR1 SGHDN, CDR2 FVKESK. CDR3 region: CASSPRTGPYGYTF. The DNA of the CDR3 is TGTGCCAGCAGCCCGAGGACAGGGCCCTATGGCTACACCTTC.

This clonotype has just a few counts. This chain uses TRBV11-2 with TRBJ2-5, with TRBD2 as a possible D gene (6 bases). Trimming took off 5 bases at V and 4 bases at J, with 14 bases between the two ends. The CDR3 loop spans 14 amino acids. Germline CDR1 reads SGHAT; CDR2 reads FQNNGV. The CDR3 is CASSPNAGPETQYF. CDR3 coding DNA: TGTGCCAGCAGCCCTAATGCGGGACCAGAGACCCAGTACTTC. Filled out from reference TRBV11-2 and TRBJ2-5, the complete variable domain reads EAGVAQSPRYKIIEKRQSVAFWCNPISGHATLYWYQQILGQGPKLLIQFQNNGVVDDSQLPKDRFSAERLKGVDSTLKIQPAKLEDSAVYLCASSPNAGPETQYFGPGTRLLVL.

The CDR3 DNA follows: TGTGCCAGCAGTTTAGTCCCACAGGTCCCGGCTTCTGGGGAGCTGTTTTTT. Its translation is CASSLVPQVPASGELFF. The rearrangement uses TRBV28 and TRBJ2-2, with TRBD1 as a possible D gene (5 bases). CDR1 MDHEN and CDR2 SYDVKM come from the germline V gene. The CDR3 runs 17 residues. The V and J ends lost 2 bases and 8 bases respectively, with 21 bases between them.

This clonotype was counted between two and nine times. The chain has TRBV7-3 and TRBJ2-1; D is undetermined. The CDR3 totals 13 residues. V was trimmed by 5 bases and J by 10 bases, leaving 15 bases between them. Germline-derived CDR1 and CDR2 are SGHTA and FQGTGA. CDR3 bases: TGTGCCAGCAGCCCTTCGGGTGGTGGGGAGCAGTTCTTC. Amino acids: CASSPSGGGEQFF.

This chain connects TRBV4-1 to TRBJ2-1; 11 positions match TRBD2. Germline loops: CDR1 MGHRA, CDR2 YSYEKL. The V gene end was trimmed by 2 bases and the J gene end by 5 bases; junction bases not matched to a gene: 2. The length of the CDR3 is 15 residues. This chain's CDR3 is CASSQPTSGNNEQFF. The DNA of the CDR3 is TGCGCCAGCAGCCAACCGACTAGCGGGAACAATGAGCAGTTCTTC.

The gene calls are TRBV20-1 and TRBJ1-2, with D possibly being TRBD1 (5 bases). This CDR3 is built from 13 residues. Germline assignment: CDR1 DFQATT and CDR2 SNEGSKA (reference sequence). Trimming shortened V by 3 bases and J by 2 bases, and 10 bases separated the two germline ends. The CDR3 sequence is CSASPRTNYGYTF. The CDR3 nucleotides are TGCAGTGCTAGCCCTCGGACAAACTATGGCTACACCTTC.

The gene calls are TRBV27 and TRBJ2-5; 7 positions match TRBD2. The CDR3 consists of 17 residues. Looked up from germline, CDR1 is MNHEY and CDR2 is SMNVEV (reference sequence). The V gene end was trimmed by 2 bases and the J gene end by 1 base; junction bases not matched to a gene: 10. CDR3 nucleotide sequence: TGTGCCAGCAGTTTAAGAGGTGCGGGAGTTGCCCAAGAGACCCAGTACTTC. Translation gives CASSLRGAGVAQETQYF.

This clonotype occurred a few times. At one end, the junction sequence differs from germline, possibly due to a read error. The DNA for the CDR3 is TGTGCTAGCAGCCCAGGACTAGCAAGCTCCTACAATGAGCAGTTCTTC. The encoded protein is CASSPGLASSYNEQFF. This chain joins TRBV7-6 and TRBJ2-1, with TRBD2 matching 8 bases. Germline V gene lookup returns CDR1 SGHVS and CDR2 FNYEAQ. The CDR3 loop spans 16 amino acids.

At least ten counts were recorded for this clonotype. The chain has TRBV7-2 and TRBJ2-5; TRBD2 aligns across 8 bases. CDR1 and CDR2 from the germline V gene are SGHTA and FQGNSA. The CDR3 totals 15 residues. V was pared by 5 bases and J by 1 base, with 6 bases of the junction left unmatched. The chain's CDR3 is CASSGRLAGQETQYF. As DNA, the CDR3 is TGTGCCAGCAGCGGCCGGCTAGCGGGCCAAGAGACCCAGTACTTC.

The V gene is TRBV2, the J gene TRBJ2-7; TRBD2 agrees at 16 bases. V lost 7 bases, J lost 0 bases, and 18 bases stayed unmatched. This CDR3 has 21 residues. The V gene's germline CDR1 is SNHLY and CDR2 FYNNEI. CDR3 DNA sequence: TGTGCCAGCACGGTTCAGACCGCACCGGGACTAGCGGGAGGGGCCTCCTACGAGCAGTACTTC. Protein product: CASTVQTAPGLAGGASYEQYF.

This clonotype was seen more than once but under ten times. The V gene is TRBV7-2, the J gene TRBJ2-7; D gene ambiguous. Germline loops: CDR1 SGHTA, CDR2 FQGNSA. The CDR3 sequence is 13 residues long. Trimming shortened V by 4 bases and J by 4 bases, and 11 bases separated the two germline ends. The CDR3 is CASSSTFSYEQYV. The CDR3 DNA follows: TGTGCCAGCAGCTCCACCTTCTCGTACGAGCAGTACGTC.

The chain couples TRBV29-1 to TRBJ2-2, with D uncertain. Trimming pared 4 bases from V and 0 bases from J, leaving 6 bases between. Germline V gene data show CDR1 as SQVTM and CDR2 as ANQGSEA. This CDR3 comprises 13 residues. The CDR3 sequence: CSVGGANTGELFF. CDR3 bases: TGCAGCGTTGGCGGAGCGAACACCGGGGAGCTGTTTTTT.

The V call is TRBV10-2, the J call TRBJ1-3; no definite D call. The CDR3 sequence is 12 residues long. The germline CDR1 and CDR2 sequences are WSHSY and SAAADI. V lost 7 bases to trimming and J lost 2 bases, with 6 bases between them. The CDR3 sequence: CASKSTGNTIYF. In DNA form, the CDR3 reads TGCGCCAGCAAGAGTACTGGAAACACCATATATTTT.

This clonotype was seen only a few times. The CDR3 region is CASRRGLVGNTGELFF. The CDR3 DNA is TGTGCCAGCAGACGGGGACTAGTTGGTAACACCGGGGAGCTGTTTTTT. The chain carries TRBV6-5 and TRBJ2-2, with 8 bases matching TRBD2. J lost 2 bases, V lost 6 bases, and 8 bases had no gene match. The CDR3 consists of 16 residues. The germline V gene encodes CDR1 MNHEY and CDR2 SVGAGI.

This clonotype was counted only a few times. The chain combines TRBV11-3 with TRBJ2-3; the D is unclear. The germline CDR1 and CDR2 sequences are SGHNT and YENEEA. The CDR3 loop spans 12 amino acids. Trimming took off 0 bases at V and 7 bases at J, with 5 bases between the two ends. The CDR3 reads CASSLESHTQYF. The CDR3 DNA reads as TGTGCCAGCAGCTTAGAATCCCATACGCAGTATTTT.

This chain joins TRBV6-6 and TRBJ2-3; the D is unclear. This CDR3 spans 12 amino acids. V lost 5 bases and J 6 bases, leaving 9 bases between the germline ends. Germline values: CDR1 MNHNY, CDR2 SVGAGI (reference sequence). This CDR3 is CASSGILDTQYF. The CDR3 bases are TGTGCCAGCAGTGGGATTTTGGATACGCAGTATTTT.

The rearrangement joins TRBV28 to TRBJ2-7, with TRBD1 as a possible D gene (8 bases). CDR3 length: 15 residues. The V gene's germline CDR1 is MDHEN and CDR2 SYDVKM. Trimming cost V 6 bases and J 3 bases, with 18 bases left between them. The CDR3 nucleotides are TGTGCCAGCAGACACTGGACAGGGAGGGTCTACGAGCAGTACTTC. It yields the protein CASRHWTGRVYEQYF.

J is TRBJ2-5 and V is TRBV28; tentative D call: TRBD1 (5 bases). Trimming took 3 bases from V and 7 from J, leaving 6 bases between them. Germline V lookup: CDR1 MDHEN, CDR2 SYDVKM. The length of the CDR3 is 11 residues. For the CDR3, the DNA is TGTGCCAGCAGTTTTAGGGGGACCCAGTACTTC. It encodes CASSFRGTQYF.

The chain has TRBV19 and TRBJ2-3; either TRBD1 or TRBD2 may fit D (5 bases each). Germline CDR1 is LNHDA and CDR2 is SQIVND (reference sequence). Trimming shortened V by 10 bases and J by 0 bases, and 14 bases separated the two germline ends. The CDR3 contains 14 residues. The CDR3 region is CATRGVLSTDTQYF. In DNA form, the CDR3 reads TGTGCCACCAGAGGGGTTTTGAGCACAGATACGCAGTATTTT.

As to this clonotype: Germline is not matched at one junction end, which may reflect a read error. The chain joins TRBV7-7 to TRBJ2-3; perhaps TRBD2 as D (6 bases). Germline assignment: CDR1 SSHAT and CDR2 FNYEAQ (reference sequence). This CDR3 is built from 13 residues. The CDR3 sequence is CASSFGGDSTQYF. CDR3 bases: TGTGCTAGCAGCTTCGGGGGAGATAGCACGCAGTATTTT.

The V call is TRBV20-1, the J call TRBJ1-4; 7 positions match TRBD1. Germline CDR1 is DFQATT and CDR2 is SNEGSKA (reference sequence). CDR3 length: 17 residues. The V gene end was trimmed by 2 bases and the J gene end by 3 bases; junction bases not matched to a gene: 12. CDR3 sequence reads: CSARPAYRGNSNEKLFF. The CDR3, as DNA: TGCAGTGCTAGACCCGCCTACAGGGGAAACTCTAATGAAAAACTGTTTTTT.

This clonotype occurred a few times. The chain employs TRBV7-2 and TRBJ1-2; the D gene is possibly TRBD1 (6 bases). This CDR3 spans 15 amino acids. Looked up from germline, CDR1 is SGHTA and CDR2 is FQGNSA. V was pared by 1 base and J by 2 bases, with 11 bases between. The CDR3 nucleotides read TGTGCCAGCAGCTTAGGGGCAGGGGTCAACTATGGCTACACCTTC. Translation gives CASSLGAGVNYGYTF.

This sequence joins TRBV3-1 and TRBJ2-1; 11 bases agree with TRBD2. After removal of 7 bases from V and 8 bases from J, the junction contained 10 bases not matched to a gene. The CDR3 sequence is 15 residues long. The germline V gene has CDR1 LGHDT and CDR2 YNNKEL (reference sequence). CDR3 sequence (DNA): TGTGCCAGCACCCGAATGACTAGCGGGAACGATGAGCAGTTCTTC. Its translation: CASTRMTSGNDEQFF.